One T cell receptor (beta chain) is described in this entry. Its target is unknown. CDR1 is SGHTA and CDR2 is FQGNSA in the germline V gene. The CDR3 covers 15 residues. Between the trimmed V and J ends, which lost 5 bases and 7 bases, there was a span of 20 bases. The sample is drawn from a study of response to subunit inactivated influenza vaccine. Study-wide results and caveats: Authors suggested seasonal influenza vaccinations each recruit few new T cells.

Each CDR3 protein gets one entry after TCRdb re-called the RT-PCR reads with MiXCR. This sample yields 500,000 or so distinct CDR3 sequences, of which approximately 17% are seen a single time; roughly 3% belongs to the top ten. The chain has TRBV7-2 and TRBJ2-5; tentatively, D is TRBD1 (7 bases). The material sequenced was CD4+ T cells sorted from PBMCs, taken around 2 years after vaccination. The receptor comes from a man in his fifties or sixties who received an inactivated influenza vaccine. CDR3 amino acids: CASSGTGTVMRTQYF. The CDR3 nucleotides are TGTGCCAGCAGCGGGACTGGGACAGTCATGAGGACCCAGTACTTC.